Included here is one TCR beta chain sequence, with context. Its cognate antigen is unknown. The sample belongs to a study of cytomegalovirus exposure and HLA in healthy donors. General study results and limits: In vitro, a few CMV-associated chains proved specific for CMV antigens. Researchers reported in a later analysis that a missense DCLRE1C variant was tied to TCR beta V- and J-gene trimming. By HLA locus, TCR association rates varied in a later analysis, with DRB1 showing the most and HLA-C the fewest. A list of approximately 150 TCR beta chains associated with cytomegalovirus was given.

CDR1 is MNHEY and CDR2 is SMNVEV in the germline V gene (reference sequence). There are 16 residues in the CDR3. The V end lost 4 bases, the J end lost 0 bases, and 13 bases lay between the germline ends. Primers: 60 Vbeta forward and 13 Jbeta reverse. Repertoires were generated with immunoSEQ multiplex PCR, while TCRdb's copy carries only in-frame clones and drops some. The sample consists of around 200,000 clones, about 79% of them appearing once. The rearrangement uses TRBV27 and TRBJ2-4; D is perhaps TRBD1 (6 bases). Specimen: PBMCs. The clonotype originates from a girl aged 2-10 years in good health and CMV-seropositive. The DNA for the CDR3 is TGTGCCAGCAGTTCCGGACAGACTCTAGCCAAAAACATTCAGTACTTC. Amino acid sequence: CASSSGQTLAKNIQYF.